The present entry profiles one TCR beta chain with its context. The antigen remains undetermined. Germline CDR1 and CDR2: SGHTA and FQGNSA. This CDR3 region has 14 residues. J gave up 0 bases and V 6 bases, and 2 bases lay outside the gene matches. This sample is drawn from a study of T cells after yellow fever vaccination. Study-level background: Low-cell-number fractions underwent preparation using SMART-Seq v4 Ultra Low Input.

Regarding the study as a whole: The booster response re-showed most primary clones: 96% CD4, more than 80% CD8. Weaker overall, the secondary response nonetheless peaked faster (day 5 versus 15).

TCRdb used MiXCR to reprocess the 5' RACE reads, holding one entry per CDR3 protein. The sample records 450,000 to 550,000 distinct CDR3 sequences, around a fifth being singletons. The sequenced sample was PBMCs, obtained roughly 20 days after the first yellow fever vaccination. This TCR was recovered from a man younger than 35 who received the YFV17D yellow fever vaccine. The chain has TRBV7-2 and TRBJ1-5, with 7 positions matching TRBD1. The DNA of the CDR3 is TGTGCCAGCAGGGGACAGACTAGCAATCAGCCCCAGCATTTT. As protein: CASRGQTSNQPQHF.